This entry features one TCR beta chain sequence. Antigen unknown. This sample is part of a study of cytomegalovirus exposure and HLA in healthy donors. Overall study: The early release's HLA-typed donors yielded 80 million to 95 million unique TCRs. Study observations and caveats: A later analysis linked a missense variant in DCLRE1C to the trimming of TCR beta V and J genes. Altogether, some 160 TCR beta chains were recorded as cytomegalovirus-associated. When a later analysis was performed, an Asian-associated ancestry cluster reportedly had fewer N-insertions than the approximately 700-donor mean.

The V gene end was trimmed by 5 bases and the J gene end by 0 bases; junction bases not matched to a gene: 13. Germline loops: CDR1 SGHNT, CDR2 YYREEE (reference sequence). The CDR3 consists of 19 residues. PCR amplification relied on 60 Vbeta primers (plus 13 Jbeta primers). Libraries were prepared by immunoSEQ multiplex PCR; TCRdb keeps only in-frame clonotypes and omits some of them. The sample includes some 160,000 clones, around 80% of them seen just once. The sample was PBMCs. This receptor was identified in a male donor in good health and CMV-seropositive. V and J are TRBV5-4 and TRBJ2-6, with 8 bases fitting TRBD2. CDR3 amino acids: CASSHPGGGTASGANVLTF. CDR3 nucleotides: TGTGCCAGCAGTCATCCCGGGGGGGGGACCGCCTCTGGGGCCAACGTCCTGACTTTC.